Below, 9 T cell receptor beta chains from the same sample are listed, as sequenced in a study of vaccination effects on CD4 cells after COVID-19. These receptors lack a known antigen. Using immunoSEQ multiplex PCR, the repertoire was profiled, and TCRdb retains in-frame clones only, with some absent. The profile covers about 50,000 clones, with 65% to 80% appearing a single time and under 3.5% taken by the ten largest. Scientists isolated CD4+ T cells after an approximately 10-day culture period ended. Sequenced here: CD4+ T cells from PBMCs cultured without peptide, sampled before COVID-19 vaccination. Source of these receptors: a human donor who received a COVID-19 vaccine.

The gene calls are TRBV10-3 and TRBJ1-2, with 8 bases lining up with TRBD1. The CDR3 consists of 16 residues. Germline CDR1 ENHRY, CDR2 SYGVKD. V trimming: 3 bases; J trimming: 4 bases; junction bases outside the gene matches: 10. CDR3: CAISDPGTGGGYGYTF. For the CDR3, the DNA is TGTGCCATCAGTGACCCCGGGACAGGTGGTGGCTATGGCTACACCTTC.

The chain combines TRBV18 with TRBJ2-1; D call uncertain. Between the trimmed V and J ends, which lost 0 bases and 0 bases, there was a span of 9 bases. Germline assignment: CDR1 KGHSH and CDR2 LQKENI. CDR3 length equals 16 residues. CDR3 sequence reads: CASSPPIQSSYNEQFF. CDR3 nucleotides: TGTGCCAGCTCACCACCCATCCAGAGCTCCTACAATGAGCAGTTCTTC.

The chain couples TRBV5-1 to TRBJ2-6; 11 nucleotides line up with TRBD2. This CDR3 has 19 amino acids. Germline CDR1 SGHRS, CDR2 YFSETQ. V shed 4 bases and J 2 bases; nucleotides not matched to a gene: 11. The CDR3 is CASSGTVSGGATGANVLTF. The CDR3 DNA reads as TGCGCCAGCAGCGGCACCGTTAGCGGGGGGGCGACTGGGGCCAACGTCCTGACTTTC.

The sample holds one count of this clone. V gene TRBV5-1 combines with J gene TRBJ2-5; D could derive from TRBD1 or TRBD2 (6 bases each). V was shortened by 3 bases and J by 5 bases, with 17 bases between the two germline ends. The germline CDR1 and CDR2 sequences are SGHRS and YFSETQ. The CDR3 totals 15 residues. The CDR3 DNA follows: TGCGCCAGCAGCTCTGGTCGGGGGCCCGGGGAGACCCAGTACTTC. It yields the protein CASSSGRGPGETQYF.

The chain combines TRBV5-6 with TRBJ2-7; 7 nucleotides match TRBD1. The J segment lost 0 bases and the V segment lost 4 bases, leaving 16 bases of the junction unmatched. This CDR3 has 18 residues. Germline V gene lookup returns CDR1 SGHDT and CDR2 YYEEEE. The CDR3, as DNA: TGTGCCAGCAGCGTAGGATTATACCGGGACAGACCCTCCTACGAGCAGTACGTC. It is translated as CASSVGLYRDRPSYEQYV.

This chain links TRBV5-1 with TRBJ1-2; TRBD1 agrees at 7 bases. Per germline, CDR1 SGHRS and CDR2 YFSETQ. Germline trimming cut 4 bases from V and 4 bases from J; bases unmatched to any gene: 10. CDR3 length equals 15 residues. The CDR3: CASSPQTGTSYGYTF. The CDR3 region has the DNA TGCGCCAGCAGCCCTCAGACAGGGACTAGCTATGGCTACACCTTC.

This chain connects TRBV15 to TRBJ1-2; D is ambiguous. The V and J ends lost 5 bases and 3 bases respectively, with 19 bases between them. The CDR3 loop spans 16 amino acids. Per the germline V gene, CDR1 is LNHNV and CDR2 is YYDKDF (reference sequence). CDR3 residues: CATSPGLTHRDYGYTF. CDR3 in DNA: TGTGCCACCAGCCCGGGTCTCACTCACCGGGACTATGGCTACACCTTC.

This chain connects TRBV5-1 to TRBJ2-3; possible D gene TRBD2, 5 bases. Trimming removed 3 bases at V and 4 bases at J, with 12 bases between. This CDR3 spans 14 amino acids. CDR1 SGHRS and CDR2 YFSETQ come from the germline V gene. DNA of the CDR3: TGCGCCAGCAGCTCACTAGGTTTTGCAGATACGCAGTATTTT. It is translated as CASSSLGFADTQYF.

The rearrangement joins TRBV24-1 to TRBJ2-1, with 11 bases that match TRBD2. The CDR3 is made up of 16 amino acids. Germline trimming cut 3 bases from V and 6 bases from J; bases unmatched to any gene: 6. Germline-derived CDR1 and CDR2 are KGHDR and SFDVKD. This chain's CDR3 is CATSDVAGGIGNEQFF. The CDR3 DNA is TGTGCCACCAGTGATGTAGCGGGGGGGATCGGCAATGAGCAGTTCTTC.